The next 26 T cell receptor beta chains were all read from a single sample in a study of PD-L1 blockade in urothelial cancer. Indicated time point: pretreatment peripheral blood. Method: immunoSEQ multiplex PCR; TCRdb's copy keeps in-frame clones and lacks some. The sample carries some 44,000 clones, 70% to 90% recorded once. Sequenced material: PBMCs, taken around atezolizumab (anti-PD-L1) treatment. The receptors come from a man aged 55 to 70 with urothelial cancer.

The chain combines TRBV9 with TRBJ2-3, with TRBD2 matching 10 bases. Germline V gives CDR1 SGDLS, CDR2 YYNGEE. V lost 4 bases, J lost 3 bases, and 5 bases stayed unmatched. The CDR3 has 15 amino acids. CDR3 protein: CASSPSGRGTDTQYF. The CDR3 region has the DNA TGTGCCAGCAGCCCGAGCGGGAGGGGGACAGATACGCAGTATTTT.

In its sample, this clone was seen a few times. V and J are TRBV15 and TRBJ2-4; D possibly corresponds to TRBD2 (5 bases). Trimming cost V 5 bases and J 6 bases, with 14 bases left between them. This CDR3 has 14 residues. CDR1 is LNHNV and CDR2 is YYDKDF in the germline V gene (reference sequence). The CDR3 here is CATSSYPRGNIQYF. The CDR3 nucleotides read TGTGCCACCAGCTCCTACCCTCGGGGAAACATTCAGTACTTC.

The rearrangement links TRBV11-2 to TRBJ2-3, with 12 bases that match TRBD2. This CDR3 comprises 16 residues. The germline V gene has CDR1 SGHAT and CDR2 FQNNGV. Trimming at V came to 1 base and at J to 3 bases, leaving 2 bases not matched to a gene. CDR3 sequence: CASSLGLAGATDTQYF. The DNA of the CDR3 is TGTGCCAGCAGCTTAGGACTAGCGGGAGCTACAGATACGCAGTATTTT. The variable domain in full, completed from reference TRBV11-2 and TRBJ2-3, reads EAGVAQSPRYKIIEKRQSVAFWCNPISGHATLYWYQQILGQGPKLLIQFQNNGVVDDSQLPKDRFSAERLKGVDSTLKIQPAKLEDSAVYLCASSLGLAGATDTQYFGPGTRLTVL.

The rearrangement joins TRBV25-1 to TRBJ1-5; maybe TRBD1 (5 bases). Trimming stripped 1 base from V and 1 base from J, with 11 bases between. The CDR3 sequence is 16 residues long. CDR1 and CDR2 (germline): MGHDK, SYGVNS. The CDR3 here is CASSEWQGGSNQPQHF. CDR3 in DNA: TGTGCCAGCAGTGAATGGCAGGGAGGAAGCAATCAGCCCCAGCATTTT.

The gene calls are TRBV18 and TRBJ1-1, with D uncertain. This CDR3 has 14 amino acids. Trimming shortened V by 1 base and J by 3 bases, and 9 bases separated the two germline ends. Germline lookup yields CDR1 KGHSH and CDR2 LQKENI. CDR3 in DNA: TGTGCCAGCTCACCACTGCAGGTCGACACTGAAGCTTTCTTT. Its translation is CASSPLQVDTEAFF.

This sequence joins TRBV10-3 and TRBJ2-2; 11 bases fit TRBD2. The CDR3 has 16 residues. J was trimmed by 3 bases and V by 4 bases; bases with no gene match: 4. Germline lookup yields CDR1 ENHRY and CDR2 SYGVKD. The CDR3: CAISVNSGRDTGELFF. CDR3 nucleotide sequence: TGTGCCATCAGTGTCAATAGCGGGAGGGACACCGGGGAGCTGTTTTTT.

The chain joins TRBV4-2 to TRBJ1-2, with TRBD1 as a possible D gene (5 bases). This CDR3 spans 20 amino acids. Germline CDR1 and CDR2: LGHNA and YNFKEQ. V shed 4 bases and J shed 5 bases, with 32 bases lying between them. CDR3 coding DNA: TGTGCCAGCAGCCCAGACTTCACGGACGGGACTGATCCGCGGGGGTATGGCTACACCTTC. Its translation is CASSPDFTDGTDPRGYGYTF.

The rearrangement uses TRBV7-9 and TRBJ1-1; unclear D gene. The germline V and J ends were trimmed by 0 bases and 8 bases, with 7 bases remaining between them. The CDR3 is made up of 12 amino acids. Germline V gene lookup returns CDR1 SEHNR and CDR2 FQNEAQ (reference sequence). The CDR3 DNA reads TGTGCCAGCAGCTTAGCCACAGTAGAAGCTTTCTTT. It encodes CASSLATVEAFF. Full variable domain (outside the CDR3, taken from reference TRBV7-9 and TRBJ1-1): DTGVSQNPRHKITKRGQNVTFRCDPISEHNRLYWYRQTLGQGPEFLTYFQNEAQLEKSRLLSDRFSAERPKGSFSTLEIQRTEQGDSAMYLCASSLATVEAFFGQGTRLTVV.

The rearrangement joins TRBV19 to TRBJ2-2; possibly TRBD1 for D (5 bases). Germline V gives CDR1 LNHDA, CDR2 SQIVND (reference sequence). The CDR3 is 15 amino acids. V dropped 3 bases and J dropped 3 bases, with 11 bases sitting between them. The CDR3 protein is CASSIRVLDTGELFF. In DNA form, the CDR3 reads TGTGCCAGTAGTATCAGGGTACTTGACACCGGGGAGCTGTTTTTT.

V and J are TRBV5-6 and TRBJ2-2, with a tentative D call TRBD2 (6 bases). This CDR3 contains 15 residues. V was clipped by 1 base and J by 6 bases, with 13 bases between them. The germline CDR1 and CDR2 sequences are SGHDT and YYEEEE. The CDR3 DNA follows: TGTGCCAGCAGCTTGCTATCGGGGGATGCCGGGGAGCTGTTTTTT. Residues: CASSLLSGDAGELFF.

The chain uses TRBV28 and TRBJ1-2; perhaps TRBD1 as D (5 bases). V was trimmed by 6 bases and J by 0 bases, leaving 11 bases between them. The CDR3 contains 14 residues. Germline V gene data show CDR1 as MDHEN and CDR2 as SYDVKM. The DNA for the CDR3 is TGTGCCAGCAGGCTGGACACTTCTAACTATGGCTACACCTTC. This encodes CASRLDTSNYGYTF.

V usage is TRBV6-1 and J usage is TRBJ2-7; possibly TRBD1 for D (6 bases). Germline loops: CDR1 MNHNS, CDR2 SASEGT. Trimming pared 11 bases from V and 2 bases from J, leaving 16 bases between. This CDR3 is 13 amino acids long. The CDR3 bases are TGTGCCCTTCGGACAGCCACAACCTACGAGCAGTACTTC. As protein: CALRTATTYEQYF.

V usage is TRBV6-6 and J usage is TRBJ2-5; perhaps TRBD1 as D (6 bases). The V gene's germline CDR1 is MNHNY and CDR2 SVGAGI (reference sequence). The V end was cut by 6 bases, the J end by 1 base, with 15 bases between. This CDR3 is 15 amino acids long. CDR3 coding DNA: TGTGCCAGCAGCTTCCGGGACACTGGCCAAGAGACCCAGTACTTC. Protein: CASSFRDTGQETQYF.

V usage is TRBV7-9 and J usage is TRBJ2-3, with D possibly TRBD2 on 5 matching bases. This CDR3 contains 15 residues. CDR1 and CDR2 from the germline V gene are SEHNR and FQNEAQ (reference sequence). The V end lost 2 bases, the J end lost 0 bases, and 9 bases lay between the germline ends. This chain's CDR3 is CASSLYGGSTDTQYF. The DNA for the CDR3 is TGTGCCAGCAGCTTATATGGCGGGAGCACAGATACGCAGTATTTT.

The gene calls are TRBV19 and TRBJ2-5; 8 bases are a match to TRBD2. The CDR3 is 16 amino acids. Trimming took 0 bases from V and 3 from J; bases not matched to a gene: 6. Germline values: CDR1 LNHDA, CDR2 SQIVND (reference sequence). CDR3: CASSIDFGGGKETQYF. For the CDR3, the DNA is TGTGCCAGTAGTATAGACTTCGGGGGGGGGAAAGAGACCCAGTACTTC.

This clone appeared a single time. The rearrangement links TRBV7-9 to TRBJ2-5; D perhaps matches TRBD2 (5 bases). Trimming pared 0 bases from V and 5 bases from J, leaving 13 bases between. CDR1 and CDR2 from the germline V gene are SEHNR and FQNEAQ (reference sequence). This CDR3 is 15 amino acids long. The CDR3 DNA follows: TGTGCCAGCAGCTTAGCGGAGGCTCTGGGGGAGACCCAGTACTTC. It encodes CASSLAEALGETQYF.

The chain carries TRBV4-1 and TRBJ2-1; a possible D gene is TRBD2 (7 bases). The CDR3 runs 16 residues. Deletions cut 5 bases from V and 8 bases from J, with 22 bases between. In germline, CDR1 is MGHRA, CDR2 YSYEKL. The DNA for the CDR3 is TGCGCCAGCAGCTTTTTAGTGGGGGGGCCTTTGGATGAGCAGTTCTTC. Translation: CASSFLVGGPLDEQFF.

This sequence joins TRBV5-1 and TRBJ2-5, with 8 positions matching TRBD2. This CDR3 has 17 residues. Germline V gene data show CDR1 as SGHRS and CDR2 as YFSETQ. The V gene end was trimmed by 0 bases and the J gene end by 0 bases; junction bases not matched to a gene: 7. CDR3 DNA sequence: TGCGCCAGCAGCTTGGAGCCCGGCGGGGGGCACCAAGAGACCCAGTACTTC. It is translated as CASSLEPGGGHQETQYF.

This clone was found a few times. The chain is built from TRBV7-8 and TRBJ2-2; 10 nucleotides line up with TRBD2. The CDR3 sequence is 17 residues long. V gave up 1 base and J gave up 3 bases; unmatched junction bases: 5. Germline CDR1 and CDR2: SGHVS and FQNEAQ. In DNA form, the CDR3 reads TGTGCCAGCAGCTTAGGGCGGACTAGCGGACACACCGGGGAGCTGTTTTTT. Protein: CASSLGRTSGHTGELFF.

Only a few counts were recorded for this clone. This chain uses TRBV19 with TRBJ1-1; 7 bases line up with TRBD1. The V segment lost 7 bases and the J segment 0 bases; nucleotides outside the gene matches: 5. The CDR3 covers 14 residues. Germline lookup yields CDR1 LNHDA and CDR2 SQIVND (reference sequence). The CDR3 bases are TGTGCCAGTACCGCCGGGACAGTGAACACTGAAGCTTTCTTT. As protein: CASTAGTVNTEAFF.

The chain couples TRBV5-8 to TRBJ2-4; D perhaps matches TRBD1 (5 bases). Germline V gene sequence: CDR1 SGHTS, CDR2 YDEGEE. The CDR3 extends over 14 amino acids. Trimming cost V 4 bases and J 4 bases, with 12 bases left between them. CDR3 DNA: TGTGCCAGCAGCCCTTGGACATCGAAAAACATTCAGTACTTC. Translating gives CASSPWTSKNIQYF.

The chain combines TRBV6-6 with TRBJ2-7, with D unclear. CDR1 and CDR2 (germline): MNHNY, SVGAGI (reference sequence). The CDR3 totals 14 residues. The V gene lost 8 bases and the J gene lost 0 bases, with 14 bases spanning the gap. The DNA for the CDR3 is TGTGCCAGCCTGGCCGGGTCCAGCTCCTACGAGCAGTACTTC. This gives the protein CASLAGSSSYEQYF.

V and J are TRBV2 and TRBJ1-2; D call uncertain. The CDR3 covers 14 residues. Germline V gives CDR1 SNHLY, CDR2 FYNNEI. Trimming took 3 bases from V and 4 from J, leaving 12 bases between them. The CDR3 DNA reads TGTGCCAGCAGTGAGAACGGAGCTGGCTATGGCTACACCTTC. Its translation: CASSENGAGYGYTF.

This clone was recorded only once. The chain has TRBV5-1 and TRBJ2-3, with TRBD2 matching over 8 bases. The CDR3 runs 16 residues. Germline V gene data show CDR1 as SGHRS and CDR2 as YFSETQ. After removal of 4 bases from V and 1 base from J, the junction contained 8 bases not matched to a gene. The DNA of the CDR3 is TGCGCCAGCAGCCCGGAGGTAGCGGGGCGCACAGATACGCAGTATTTT. Amino acids: CASSPEVAGRTDTQYF.

The chain employs TRBV19 and TRBJ1-1; weak D call: TRBD1 (6 bases). Trimming removed 9 bases from V and 0 bases from J, with 17 bases in between. The CDR3 length is 15 residues. Germline CDR1 LNHDA, CDR2 SQIVND (reference sequence). CDR3 coding DNA: TGTGCCAGCCACGGTCTGGACAGATTGAACACTGAAGCTTTCTTT. This gives the protein CASHGLDRLNTEAFF.

The chain couples TRBV5-1 to TRBJ2-3; 9 nucleotides match TRBD2. CDR3 length: 16 residues. J lost 2 bases, V lost 3 bases, and 7 bases had no gene match. Germline V gives CDR1 SGHRS, CDR2 YFSETQ. CDR3 region: CASSSQAGGLTDTQYF. CDR3 bases: TGCGCCAGCAGCTCGCAAGCGGGGGGACTCACAGATACGCAGTATTTT.